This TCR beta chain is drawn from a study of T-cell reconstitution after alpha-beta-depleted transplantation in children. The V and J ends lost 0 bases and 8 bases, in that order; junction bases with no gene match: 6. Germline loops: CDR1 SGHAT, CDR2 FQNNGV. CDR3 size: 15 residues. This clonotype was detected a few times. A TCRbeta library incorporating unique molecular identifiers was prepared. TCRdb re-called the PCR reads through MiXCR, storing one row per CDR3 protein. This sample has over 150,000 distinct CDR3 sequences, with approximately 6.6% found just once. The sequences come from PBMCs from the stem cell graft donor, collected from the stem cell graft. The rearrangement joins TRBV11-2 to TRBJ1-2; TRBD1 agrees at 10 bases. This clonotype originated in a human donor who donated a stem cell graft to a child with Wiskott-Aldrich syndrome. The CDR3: CASSLETGGFGGYTF. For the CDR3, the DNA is TGTGCCAGCAGCTTAGAGACAGGGGGCTTTGGCGGCTACACCTTC.